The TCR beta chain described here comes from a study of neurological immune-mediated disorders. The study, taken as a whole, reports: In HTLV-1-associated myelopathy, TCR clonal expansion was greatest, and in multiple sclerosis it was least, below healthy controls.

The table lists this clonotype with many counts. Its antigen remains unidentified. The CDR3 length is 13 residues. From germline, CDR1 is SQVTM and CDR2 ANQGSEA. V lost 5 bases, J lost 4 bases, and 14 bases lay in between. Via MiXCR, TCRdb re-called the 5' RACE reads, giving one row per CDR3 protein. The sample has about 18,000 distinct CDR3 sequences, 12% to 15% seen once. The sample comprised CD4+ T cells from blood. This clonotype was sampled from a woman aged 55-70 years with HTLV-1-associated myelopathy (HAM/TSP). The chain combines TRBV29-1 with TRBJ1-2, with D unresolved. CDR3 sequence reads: CSVPLAFGYGYTF. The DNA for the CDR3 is TGCAGCGTTCCATTGGCGTTTGGCTATGGCTACACCTTC.